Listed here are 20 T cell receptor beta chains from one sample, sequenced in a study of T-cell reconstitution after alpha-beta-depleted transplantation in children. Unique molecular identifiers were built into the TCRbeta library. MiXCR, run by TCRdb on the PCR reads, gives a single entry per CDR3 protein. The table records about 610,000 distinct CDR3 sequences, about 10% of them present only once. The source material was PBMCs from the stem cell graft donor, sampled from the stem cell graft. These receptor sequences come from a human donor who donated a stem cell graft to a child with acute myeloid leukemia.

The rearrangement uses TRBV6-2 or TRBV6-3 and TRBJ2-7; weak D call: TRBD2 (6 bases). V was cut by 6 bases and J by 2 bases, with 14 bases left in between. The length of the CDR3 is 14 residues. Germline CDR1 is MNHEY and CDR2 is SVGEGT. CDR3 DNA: TGTGCCAGCAGGGCCTTGGGAGGCGCCTACGAGCAGTACTTC. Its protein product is CASRALGGAYEQYF.

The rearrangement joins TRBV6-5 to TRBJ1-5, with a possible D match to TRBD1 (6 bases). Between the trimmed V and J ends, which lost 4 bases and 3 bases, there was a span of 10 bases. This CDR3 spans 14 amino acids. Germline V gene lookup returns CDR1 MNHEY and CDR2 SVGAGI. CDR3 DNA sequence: TGTGCCAGCAGTTTACAGGGCGTCAATCAGCCCCAGCATTTT. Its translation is CASSLQGVNQPQHF.

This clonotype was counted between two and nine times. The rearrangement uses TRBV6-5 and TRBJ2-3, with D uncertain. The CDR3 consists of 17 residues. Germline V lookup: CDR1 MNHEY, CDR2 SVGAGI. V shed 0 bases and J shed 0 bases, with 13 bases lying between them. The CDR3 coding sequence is TGTGCCAGCAGTTACTCCTCTACCCCTACTAGCACAGATACGCAGTATTTT. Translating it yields CASSYSSTPTSTDTQYF.

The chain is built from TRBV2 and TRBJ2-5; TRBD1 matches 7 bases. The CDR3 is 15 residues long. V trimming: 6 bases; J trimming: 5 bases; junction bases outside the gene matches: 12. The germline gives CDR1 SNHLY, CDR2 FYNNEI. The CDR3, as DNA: TGTGCCAGCAGGTCACAGGGGACGCTATGGGAGACCCAGTACTTC. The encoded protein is CASRSQGTLWETQYF.

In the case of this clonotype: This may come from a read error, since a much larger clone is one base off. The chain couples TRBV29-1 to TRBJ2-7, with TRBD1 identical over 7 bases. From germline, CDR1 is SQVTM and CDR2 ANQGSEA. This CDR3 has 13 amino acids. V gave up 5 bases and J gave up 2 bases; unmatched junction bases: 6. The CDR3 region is CSVSGQRTYEQYF. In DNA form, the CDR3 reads TGCAGCGTTTCGGGACAGAGGACCTACGAGCAGTACTTC.

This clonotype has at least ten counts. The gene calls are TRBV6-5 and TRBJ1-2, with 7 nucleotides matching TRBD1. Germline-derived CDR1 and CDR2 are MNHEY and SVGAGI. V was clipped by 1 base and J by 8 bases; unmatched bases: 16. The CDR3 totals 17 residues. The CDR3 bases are TGTGCCAGCAGTTACTTGGGGGACGCAGGGGGGAGAGACGGCTACACCTTC. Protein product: CASSYLGDAGGRDGYTF.

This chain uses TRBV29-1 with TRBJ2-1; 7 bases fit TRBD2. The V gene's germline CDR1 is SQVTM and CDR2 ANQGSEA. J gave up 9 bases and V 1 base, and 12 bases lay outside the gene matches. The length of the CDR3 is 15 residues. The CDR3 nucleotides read TGCAGCGTTGAAGGTGTGGGAGGGTTTGGACGTGAGCAGTTCTTC. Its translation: CSVEGVGGFGREQFF.

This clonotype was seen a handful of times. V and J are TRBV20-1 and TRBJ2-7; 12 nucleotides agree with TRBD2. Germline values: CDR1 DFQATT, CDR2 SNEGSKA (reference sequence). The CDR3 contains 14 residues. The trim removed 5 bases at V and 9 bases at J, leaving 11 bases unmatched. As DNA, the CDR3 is TGCAGTGCTCAGACTAGCGGGAGCCCTATCGCGCAGTACTTC. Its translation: CSAQTSGSPIAQYF.

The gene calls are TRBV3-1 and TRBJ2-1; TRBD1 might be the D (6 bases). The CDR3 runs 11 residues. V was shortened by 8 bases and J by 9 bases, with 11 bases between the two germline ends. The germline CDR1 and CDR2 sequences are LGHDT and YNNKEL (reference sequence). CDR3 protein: CASGLGGEQFF. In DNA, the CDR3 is TGTGCCAGCGGCCTAGGGGGTGAGCAGTTCTTC.

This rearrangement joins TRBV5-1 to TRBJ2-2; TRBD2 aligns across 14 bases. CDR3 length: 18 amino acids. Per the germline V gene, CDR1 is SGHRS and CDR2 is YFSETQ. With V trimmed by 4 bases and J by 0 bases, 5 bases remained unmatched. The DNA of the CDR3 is TGCGCCAGCAGCATGCGACTAGCGGGAGGGCCGAACACCGGGGAGCTGTTTTTT. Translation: CASSMRLAGGPNTGELFF.

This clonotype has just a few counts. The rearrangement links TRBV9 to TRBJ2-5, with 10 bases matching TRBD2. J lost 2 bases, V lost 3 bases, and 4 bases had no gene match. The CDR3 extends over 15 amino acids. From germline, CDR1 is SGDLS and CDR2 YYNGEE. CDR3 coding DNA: TGTGCCAGCAGCGCTAGCGGGAGACGGCAAGAGACCCAGTACTTC. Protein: CASSASGRRQETQYF.

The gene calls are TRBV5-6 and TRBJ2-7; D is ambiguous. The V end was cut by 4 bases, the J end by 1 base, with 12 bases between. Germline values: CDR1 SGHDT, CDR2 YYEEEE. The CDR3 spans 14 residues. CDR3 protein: CASSPLMGSYEQYF. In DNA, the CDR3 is TGTGCCAGCAGCCCCCTAATGGGATCCTACGAGCAGTACTTC.

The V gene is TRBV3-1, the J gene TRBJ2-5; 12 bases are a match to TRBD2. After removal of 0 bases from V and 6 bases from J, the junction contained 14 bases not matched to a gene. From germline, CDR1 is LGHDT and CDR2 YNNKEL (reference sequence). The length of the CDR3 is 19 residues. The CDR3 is CASSQDRASGRAVVKTQYF. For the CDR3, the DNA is TGTGCCAGCAGCCAAGATCGAGCTAGCGGGAGGGCGGTTGTGAAGACCCAGTACTTC.

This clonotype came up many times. CDR3 loop: CSARDWAGETEAFF. The CDR3 nucleotides are TGCAGTGCTAGAGATTGGGCCGGGGAGACTGAAGCTTTCTTT. The rearrangement links TRBV20-1 to TRBJ1-1, with D unresolved. The CDR3 runs 14 residues. Germline CDR1 DFQATT, CDR2 SNEGSKA (reference sequence). Trimming pared 0 bases from V and 5 bases from J, leaving 13 bases between.

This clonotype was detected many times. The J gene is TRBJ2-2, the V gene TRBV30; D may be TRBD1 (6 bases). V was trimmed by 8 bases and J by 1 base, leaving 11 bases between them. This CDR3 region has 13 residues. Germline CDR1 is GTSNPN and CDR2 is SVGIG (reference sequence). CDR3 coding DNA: TGTGCCAAGAAGGGGGAGAACACCGGGGAGCTGTTTTTT. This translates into CAKKGENTGELFF.

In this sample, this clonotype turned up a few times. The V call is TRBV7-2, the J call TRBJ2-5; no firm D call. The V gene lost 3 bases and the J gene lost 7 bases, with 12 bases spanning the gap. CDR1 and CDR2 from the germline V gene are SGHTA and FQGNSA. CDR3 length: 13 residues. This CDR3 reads CASSFPGVGTQYF. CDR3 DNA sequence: TGTGCCAGCAGCTTCCCTGGGGTAGGGACCCAGTACTTC.

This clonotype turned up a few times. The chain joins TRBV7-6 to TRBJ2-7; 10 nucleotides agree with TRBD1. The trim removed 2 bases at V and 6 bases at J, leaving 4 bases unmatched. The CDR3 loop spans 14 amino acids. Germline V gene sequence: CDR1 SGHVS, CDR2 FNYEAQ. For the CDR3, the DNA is TGTGCCAGCAGCTTAAGGGACAGGGGAGGCGAGCAGTACTTC. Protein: CASSLRDRGGEQYF.

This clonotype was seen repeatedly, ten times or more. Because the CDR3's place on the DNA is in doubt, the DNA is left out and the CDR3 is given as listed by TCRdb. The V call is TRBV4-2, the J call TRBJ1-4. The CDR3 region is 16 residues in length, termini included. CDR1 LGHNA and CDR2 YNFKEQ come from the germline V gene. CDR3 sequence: CASSYTFDGTNEKLFF.

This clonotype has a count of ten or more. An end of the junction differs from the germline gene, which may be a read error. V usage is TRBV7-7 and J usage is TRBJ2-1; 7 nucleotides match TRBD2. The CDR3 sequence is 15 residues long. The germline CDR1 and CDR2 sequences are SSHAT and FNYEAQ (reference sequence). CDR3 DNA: TGTGCTAGCAGCTCTTCTAGCGGTCCCTACAATGAGCAGTTCTTC. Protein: CASSSSSGPYNEQFF. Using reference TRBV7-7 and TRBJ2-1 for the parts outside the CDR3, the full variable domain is GAGVSQSPRYKVTKRGQDVTLRCDPISSHATLYWYQQALGQGPEFLTYFNYEAQPDKSGLPSDRFSAERPEGSISTLTIQRTEQRDSAMYRCASSSSSGPYNEQFFGPGTRLTVL.

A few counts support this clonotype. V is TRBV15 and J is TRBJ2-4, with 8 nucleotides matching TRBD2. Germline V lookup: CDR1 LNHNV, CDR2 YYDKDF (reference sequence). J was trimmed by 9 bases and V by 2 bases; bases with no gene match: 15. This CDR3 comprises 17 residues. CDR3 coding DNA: TGTGCCACCAGCAGATCACGGGGGGGGACTGCCGAGGGCATTCAGTACTTC. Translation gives CATSRSRGGTAEGIQYF.